This T cell receptor beta chain originates from a study of PD-L1 blockade in urothelial cancer (dated by TCRdb to the late 2010s). Study-level background: All patients started therapy in about 2014 and received atezolizumab 1,200 mg intravenously every 3 weeks. Twenty-five of 29 patients were identified as males with urothelial cancer of bladder origin, and a prior smoking history was reported by 18 of 29 patients. Patients had an ECOG performance status of 0 or 1 and had received between 0 and 3 prior chemotherapy regimens. Blood samples were analyzed 3 weeks after the start of treatment (second dose) and 6 weeks after the start of treatment. Blood samples yielded a median of about 150,000 T cells and more than 75,000 unique TCRs, with median clonality roughly 0.084. Somatic, immune and clinical correlates of response to PD-L1 blockade with atezolizumab in urothelial cancer were the focus of an exploratory multi-omic analysis. Pretreatment tumor samples, along with matched peripheral blood collected serially before and after atezolizumab treatment, underwent TCR sequencing. Durable clinical benefit meant progression-free survival longer than 6 months, and TCR features were also tested against progression-free and overall survival. In the same patients, whole exome sequencing and RNA sequencing of pretreatment tumors were performed in addition to TCR sequencing. Under 10 patients achieved durable clinical benefit and approximately 19 did not. Twenty-nine patients had pretreatment blood TCR-seq, roughly 25 had at least one posttreatment blood collection, and roughly 25 had tumor TCR-seq.

The CDR3 runs 15 residues from the cysteine to the phenylalanine. Only CDR3 DNA is held: 45 bases, read in frame from base 1. CDR1 and CDR2 are drawn from the germline V gene (reference sequence): SGHNT, YYREEE. For this chain, trimming is 4 bases at the V end and 4 bases at the J end, and the number of junction bases without a gene match is 7. Sample time point, as interpreted from the label and publication: peripheral blood 6 weeks after treatment start. The cohort comprised 29 patients with locally advanced or metastatic urothelial carcinoma treated at Memorial Sloan Kettering on a trial protocol. Peripheral blood mononuclear cells were collected pretreatment and during treatment, with between 1 and 8 total time points obtained per patient. The Qiagen DNeasy Blood extraction kit was used to purify genomic DNA from total PBMCs and tumor samples. PBMCs were collected pretreatment and during treatment, and were isolated and stored as previously described.

Comment on this clone: What this receptor recognizes is not known. It has no much larger one-base neighbor in the sample; base qualities were not kept.

Summary of the overall study and its limitations: Improved progression-free and overall survival was associated with having pretreatment peripheral blood TCR clonality below the median. Because of the small sample size (n ≈ 28) and the many exploratory analyses performed, the results are intended to be regarded as hypothesis-generating. At 3 weeks after the start of treatment, tumor-associated TCR clones in peripheral blood had expanded more in patients with durable benefit (n of about 20, p = 0.022).

Each PCR received spiked-in synthetic TCR analog templates so that absolute template abundance could be estimated from read counts. The immunoSEQ assay used bias-controlled V and J gene primers to amplify TCRbeta CDR3 regions from genomic DNA. Sequencing of rearranged TCRbeta segments was done at approximately 20X coverage. Processing in the source paper ran as follows. Clustering was used to correct sequencing errors, and CDR3s were annotated against IMGT so that V, D and J genes could be assigned. Only productive TCRbeta rearrangements were used in downstream analyses, excluding out-of-frame or stop-codon sequences. To compute clonality, Shannon entropy was normalized by the log of the number of unique productive sequences and then subtracted from one. Clones differing between time points or between blood and tumor were identified using Fisher's exact test with Benjamini-Hochberg correction, with an adjusted p below 0.01 applied as the threshold. TCRdb carries this immuneACCESS record with in-frame sequences only. Its versions omit some clonotypes, under half of them owing to an unresolved V gene in the studies checked, with the rest unexplained. The DNA gave D and trimming, while V, J and clone size come from that table. The sample data list around 80,000 clones, and around 93% of these were observed just once. Together, the top ten hold 0.85% to 0.9% of the sample.

The rearranged chain carries TRBV5-4 and TRBJ2-3, and 9 junctional nucleotides match TRBD1. Specimen: PBMCs, collected around atezolizumab (anti-PD-L1) treatment. The sequence was obtained from a woman aged 80 or over with urothelial cancer. Read as DNA, the sequence is TGTGCCAGCAGCCCCGGGACAGGGATTTCAGATACGCAGTATTTT. It is translated as CASSPGTGISDTQYF.